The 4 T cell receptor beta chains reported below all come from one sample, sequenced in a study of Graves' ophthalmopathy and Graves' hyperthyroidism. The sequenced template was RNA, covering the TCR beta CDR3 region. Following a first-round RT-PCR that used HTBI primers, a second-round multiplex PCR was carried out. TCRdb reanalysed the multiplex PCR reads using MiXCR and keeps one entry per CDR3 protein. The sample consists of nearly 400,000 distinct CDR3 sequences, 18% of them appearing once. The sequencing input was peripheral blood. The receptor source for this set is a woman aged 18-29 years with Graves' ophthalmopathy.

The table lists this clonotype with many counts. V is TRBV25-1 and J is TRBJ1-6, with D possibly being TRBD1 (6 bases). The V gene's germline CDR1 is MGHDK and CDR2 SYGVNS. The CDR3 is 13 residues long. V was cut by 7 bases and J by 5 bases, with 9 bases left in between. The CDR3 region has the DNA TGTGCCAGCAATAACAGGGATAATTCACCCCTCCACTTT. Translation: CASNNRDNSPLHF.

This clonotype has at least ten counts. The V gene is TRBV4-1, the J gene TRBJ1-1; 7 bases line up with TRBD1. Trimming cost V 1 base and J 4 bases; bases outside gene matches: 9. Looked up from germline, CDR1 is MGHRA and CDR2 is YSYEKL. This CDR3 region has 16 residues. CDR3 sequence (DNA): TGCGCCAGCAGCCAAGCTAGGGACAGCCGCCTCACTGAAGCTTTCTTT. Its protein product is CASSQARDSRLTEAFF.

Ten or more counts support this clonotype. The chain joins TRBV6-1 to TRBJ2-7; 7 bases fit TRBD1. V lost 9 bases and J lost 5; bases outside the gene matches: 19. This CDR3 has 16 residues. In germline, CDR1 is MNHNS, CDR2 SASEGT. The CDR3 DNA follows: TGTGCCAGTAGTCCGGGCCGAACAGGGGTTCGGGACGAGCAGTACTTC. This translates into CASSPGRTGVRDEQYF.

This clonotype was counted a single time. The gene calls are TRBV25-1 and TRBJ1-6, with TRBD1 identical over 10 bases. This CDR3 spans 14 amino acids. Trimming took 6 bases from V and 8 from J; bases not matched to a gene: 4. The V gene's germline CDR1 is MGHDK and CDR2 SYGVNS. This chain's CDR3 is CASRGTGDHSPLHF. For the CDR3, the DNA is TGTGCCAGCAGAGGGACAGGGGATCATTCACCCCTCCACTTT.